This TCR beta chain was documented in a study of CD8+ T cells in alopecia areata. General study results and limits: Tissue-resident alphabeta T cells belonging to normal skin likewise get sequenced within scalp specimens.

Extracted from the samples, RNA was reverse transcribed into cDNA to serve as the sequencing template. Sequencing was performed with immunoSEQ multiplex PCR; in TCRdb, only in-frame clones are kept and a portion is missing. The sample carries about 200,000 clones, more than 55% recorded once. Remarks on this clone: Its cognate antigen is unknown.

Sorting from PBMCs produced CD4+ and CD8+ T cells. The sample consisted of CD8+ T cells sorted from blood. The source is a human donor in good health.

The CDR3 loop reads CATSAGTSPGANVLTF. CDR3 DNA sequence: TGTGCCACCAGCGCCGGGACTTCGCCCGGGGCCAACGTCCTGACTTTC. V is TRBV15 and J is TRBJ2-6; D is perhaps TRBD2 (6 bases). Looked up from germline, CDR1 is LNHNV and CDR2 is YYDKDF (reference sequence). V dropped 5 bases and J dropped 4 bases, with 15 bases sitting between them. This CDR3 has 16 amino acids.